The sequence of this TCR beta chain was determined in a study of tumor-infiltrating lymphocytes in primary liver carcinoma. About the research overall: Surgical resection served as treatment for the primary liver carcinoma of these patients. Stage T1-T3 N0M0 tumors measured about 4.2 to 11 cm at most.

Synthesis of TCR beta cDNA was carried out from approximately 0.55 ug total RNA with a constant-region primer. ARM-PCR was slightly modified, and three nested multiplex PCR rounds with it gave rise to the TCR beta libraries. The two initial PCR rounds, about 9 cycles each, used TRBV1-TRBV30 forward and C-beta reverse primers. MiXCR, applied by TCRdb to the multiplex PCR reads, yields one record per CDR3 protein. This table has fewer than 400,000 distinct CDR3 sequences, about three fifths appearing once. Notes on the study in general: With p = 0.039, the top-250-clone fraction in tumors significantly exceeded that in blood. Lesser overlap characterized tumor-adjacent and tumor-blood pairs relative to tumor region pairs.

The V end lost 6 bases, the J end lost 4 bases, and 20 bases lay between the germline ends. The CDR3 covers 16 residues. For this clonotype: Its antigen remains unidentified.

Germline DNA was also extracted, and blood RNA was taken from unsorted whole blood. The rearrangement links TRBV12-3 or TRBV12-4 to TRBJ2-3; tentatively, D is TRBD1 or TRBD2 (6 bases each). The material sequenced was peripheral blood. The clonotype originates from a woman aged 25 to 45 with primary liver carcinoma and hepatitis B virus infection. The CDR3 is CASSFWGAGVADTQYF. DNA for the CDR3: TGTGCCAGCAGCTTTTGGGGGGCAGGAGTTGCAGATACGCAGTATTTT.